This TCR beta chain was sequenced in a study of blood T cell repertoires in COVID-19. Study summary: Samples representing acute and convalescent COVID-19 were sourced from the United States, Italy and Spain. The analysed material was cDNA or gDNA that came from T cells, B-cell-depleted T cells, or PBMCs.

The CDR3 loop spans 16 amino acids. Trimming shortened V by 1 base and J by 1 base, and 14 bases separated the two germline ends. CDR1 and CDR2 from the germline V gene are SQVTM and ANQGSEA. Per the original data handling: For nucleated cells, counts were estimated from reference gene primer amplification. Repertoires were generated with immunoSEQ multiplex PCR, while TCRdb's copy carries only in-frame clones and drops some. The D gene and trimming were derived from the DNA, and the V and J assignments and clone size from that table. Of approximately 110,000 clones in the sample, around 83% are singletons; the top ten hold 3% to 3.5%.

The chain has TRBV29-1 and TRBJ1-3; D perhaps matches TRBD1 (6 bases). The sequence was collected from a man aged 35 to 55 with acute or convalescent COVID-19. The specimen sequenced was peripheral blood. In nucleotides, the CDR3 is TGCAGCGTTGAAGGCCAATTTCAGGGGTCTGGAAACACCATATATTTT. Its translation is CSVEGQFQGSGNTIYF.